Listed here are 5 T cell receptor beta chains from one sample, sequenced in a study of blood T cell repertoires in COVID-19. The data were produced by immunoSEQ multiplex PCR, yet TCRdb's version contains in-frame clones alone and is incomplete. The sample lists around 240,000 clones, around 83% occurring once. Sequencing was done on a sample of peripheral blood. Every receptor here comes from a man aged 40-49 years with acute or convalescent COVID-19.

This chain links TRBV19 with TRBJ2-2; the D gene is possibly TRBD1 (6 bases). This CDR3 region has 13 residues. Trimming cost V 3 bases and J 8 bases, with 10 bases left between them. Germline V gives CDR1 LNHDA, CDR2 SQIVND (reference sequence). DNA of the CDR3: TGTGCCAGTAGTATTCTCGACAGGGGGGAGCTGTTTTTT. Amino acid sequence: CASSILDRGELFF.

The chain is built from TRBV7-8 and TRBJ1-5; 8 bases map to TRBD1. The CDR3 totals 16 residues. Trimming removed 5 bases from V and 0 bases from J; junction bases left unmatched: 6. Germline V lookup: CDR1 SGHVS, CDR2 FQNEAQ. This CDR3 is CASSIDRGSSNQPQHF. In DNA, the CDR3 is TGTGCCAGCAGCATTGACAGGGGAAGTAGCAATCAGCCCCAGCATTTT.

This clone appeared a single time. The same CDR3 arises from other DNA sequences in this sample as well. The chain is built from TRBV29-1 and TRBJ2-7; D unclear. Per the germline V gene, CDR1 is SQVTM and CDR2 is ANQGSEA. This CDR3 contains 11 residues. Deletions cut 6 bases from V and 0 bases from J, with 6 bases between. Here the CDR3 DNA reads TGCAGCGTACGGGTCTCCTACGAGCAGTACTTC. Translated: CSVRVSYEQYF.

This chain links TRBV24-1 with TRBJ2-5; TRBD2 might be the D (6 bases). Trimming pared 4 bases from V and 10 bases from J, leaving 24 bases between. This CDR3 is 16 amino acids long. Looked up from germline, CDR1 is KGHDR and CDR2 is SFDVKD. DNA for the CDR3: TGTGCCACCAGTGACCCGGACGATGGAAGCGGGTTTGTCCAGTACTTC. Protein sequence: CATSDPDDGSGFVQYF.

On this clone itself: Other DNA sequences of this sample code for an identical CDR3. V is TRBV6-5 and J is TRBJ1-2; 8 bases align to TRBD1. The CDR3 consists of 13 residues. Trimming removed 5 bases from V and 2 bases from J; junction bases left unmatched: 1. Germline assignment: CDR1 MNHEY and CDR2 SVGAGI. CDR3 residues: CASSRDRNYGYTF. The CDR3 DNA sequence: TGTGCCAGCAGTAGGGACAGGAACTATGGCTACACCTTC.